This is a list of T cell receptor beta chains from one sample in a study of OX40 agonist ivuxolimab in advanced cancers. Using immunoSEQ multiplex PCR, the repertoire was profiled, and TCRdb retains in-frame clones only, with some absent. The sample carries 20,000 to 25,000 clones, more than 75% recorded once. Sequenced material: CD4+ or CD8+ T cells sorted from blood, taken in a trial of the OX40 agonist ivuxolimab. The receptors were gathered from an adult with an advanced solid tumor such as melanoma, head and neck, liver or kidney cancer. Both conserved end residues are part of each CDR3. D genes are given only for firm matches. The listing skips clone size in some rows; elsewhere it reads once, few, many or a size class.

J gene	V gene	D gene	clone size	CDR3 DNA	CDR3 protein
TRBJ1-2	TRBV4-2	TRBD1	.	TGTGCCAGCAGCCAAACAGGGGGCGCGATAGATGGCTACACCTTC	CASSQTGGAIDGYTF
TRBJ2-2	TRBV19	.	.	TGTGCCAGTAGTATAGTAGGGGCCGGGGAGCTGTTTTTT	CASSIVGAGELFF
TRBJ1-4	TRBV4-2	.	.	TGTGCCAGCAGCCCCCGGGACACCTCGATGAAAAAACTGTTTTTT	CASSPRDTSMKKLFF
TRBJ2-1	TRBV10-2	.	.	TGCGCCAGCAGTGCTGCCGAGGGGGGCAATGAGCAGTTCTTC	CASSAAEGGNEQFF
TRBJ1-6	TRBV29-1	TRBD1	once	TGCAGCGTTCGGGACAGGGATAATTCACCCCTCCACTTT	CSVRDRDNSPLHF
TRBJ2-7	TRBV19	.	.	TGTGCCAGTTCGGACGGATACGAGCAGTACTTC	CASSDGYEQYF
TRBJ2-7	TRBV19	.	.	TGTGCCAGTAGTGACGGCTACGAGCAGTACTTC	CASSDGYEQYF
TRBJ1-2	TRBV6-1	.	once	TGTGCCAGCAGCCTGGGACTTATGGGCTACACCTTC	CASSLGLMGYTF
TRBJ1-6	TRBV30	.	.	TGTGCCTGGAGTGAACTCGAAGGGAGCTCCTATAATTCACCCCTCCACTTT	CAWSELEGSSYNSPLHF
TRBJ2-7	TRBV6-1	.	once	TGTGCCAGCAGTGAACAGGGGCTGGGTACCTACGAGCAGTACTTC	CASSEQGLGTYEQYF
TRBJ2-6	TRBV9	.	.	TGTGCCAGCAGCGGTGGGGGACTCCCTGGGGCCAACGTCCTGACTTTC	CASSGGGLPGANVLTF
TRBJ1-1	TRBV27	TRBD1	.	TGTGCCAGCAGTGTAATCGGGGACAGGGGCCCTGGGAACACTGAAGCTTTCTTT	CASSVIGDRGPGNTEAFF
TRBJ1-3	TRBV4-1	.	.	TGCGCCAGCAGCCAAGATCCGAGCTCTGGAAACACCATATATTTT	CASSQDPSSGNTIYF
TRBJ2-3	TRBV19	.	.	TGTGCCAGTAGTTTACGAGGGGATACGCAGTATTTT	CASSLRGDTQYF
TRBJ1-1	TRBV30	.	few	TGTGCCTGGAGGGCAGGGCTGAACACTGAAGCTTTCTTT	CAWRAGLNTEAFF
TRBJ2-1	TRBV11-2	.	.	TGTGCCAGCAGCTTAGATGAGGGGGCCTACAATGAGCAGTTCTTC	CASSLDEGAYNEQFF
TRBJ2-2	TRBV6-1	TRBD2	once	TGTGCCAGCAGTGGGAGACTAGCGGGGGGCACCGGGGAGCTGTTTTTT	CASSGRLAGGTGELFF
TRBJ2-3	TRBV7-2	.	once	TGTGCCAGCAGCTTCGGAAACACAGATACGCAGTATTTT	CASSFGNTDTQYF
TRBJ1-1	TRBV2	.	.	TGTGCCAGCAGCCCAGGACATCTAGGGGCTTTCTTT	CASSPGHLGAFF
TRBJ2-7	TRBV7-8	TRBD1	.	TGTGCCAGCAGCTTAGCAGCAGGGGGCGCCGCCTACGAGCAGTACTTC	CASSLAAGGAAYEQYF
TRBJ1-1	TRBV5-5	.	.	TGTGCCAGCAGCCTACGGACGGTTAACACTGAAGCTTTCTTT	CASSLRTVNTEAFF
TRBJ1-3	TRBV7-2	.	once	TGTGCCAGCAGCTTAGGTTGGGGGCTCGGGGGAAACACCATATATTTT	CASSLGWGLGGNTIYF
TRBJ2-7	TRBV6-6	.	.	TGTGCCAGCAGGGGCAGGGGTATTCCCCCCTACGAGCAGTACTTC	CASRGRGIPPYEQYF
TRBJ1-1	TRBV13	.	.	TGTGCCACCCTTGGCGCGAACGTGAACACTGAAGCTTTCTTT	CATLGANVNTEAFF
TRBJ2-1	TRBV19	TRBD2	.	TGTGCCAGTAGTATCCCTACGACTAGCGGGGGGCCTGAGCAGTTCTTC	CASSIPTTSGGPEQFF
TRBJ2-2	TRBV4-3	.	.	TGCGCCAGCAGCCAATTCGACTCGAACACCGGGGAGCTGTTTTTT	CASSQFDSNTGELFF
TRBJ1-1	TRBV5-1	.	.	TGCGCCAGCAGCTTGGAGTGGGGGACGAACACTGAAGCTTTCTTT	CASSLEWGTNTEAFF
TRBJ2-5	TRBV4-1	.	.	TGCGCCAGCAGCCAATCCCCGGGGACAACCTTCCAAGAGACCCAGTACTTC	CASSQSPGTTFQETQYF
TRBJ1-2	TRBV29-1	.	.	TGCAGCGCCCAAACCTCAAGGGCAGCTGGCTACACCTTC	CSAQTSRAAGYTF
TRBJ2-3	TRBV7-6	.	.	TGTGCCAGCAGCTTATCAGAGTCAATAACTGGCACAGATACGCAGTATTTT	CASSLSESITGTDTQYF
TRBJ1-1	TRBV5-1	TRBD1	once	TGCGCCAGCAGCAGTCTACAGGGGGGGAGACCTAAAGCTTTCTTT	CASSSLQGGRPKAFF
TRBJ1-1	TRBV5-1	.	once	TGCGCCAGCAGCTTGGGATCCAGGGCCAGCACTGAAGCTTTCTTT	CASSLGSRASTEAFF
TRBJ1-2	TRBV6-5	.	.	TGTGCCAGCAGTTACTCGGCGGGGAGTAGTGGCTACACCTTC	CASSYSAGSSGYTF
TRBJ1-1	TRBV13	TRBD1	.	TGTGCCAGCAGCTTAGCCGGGACAGGGGGTCGGGACACTGAAGCTTTCTTT	CASSLAGTGGRDTEAFF
TRBJ2-7	TRBV29-1	TRBD1	.	TGCAGCGTTGAGTCTGACGCAGGGGGCGTTTACGAGCAGTACTTC	CSVESDAGGVYEQYF
TRBJ2-1	TRBV7-9	TRBD1	.	TGTGCCAGCAGCTCCGAGGCAGGGGGCGCGAAGGGAGGCTACAATGAGCAGTTCTTC	CASSSEAGGAKGGYNEQFF
TRBJ2-7	TRBV5-4	TRBD1	few	TGTGCCAGCAGCGAGGCGGACAGGGGGATCGACGAGCAGTACTTC	CASSEADRGIDEQYF
TRBJ2-5	TRBV27	TRBD1	.	TGTGCCAGCAGGATGACAGGGAGAGAGACCCAGTACTTC	CASRMTGRETQYF
TRBJ1-1	TRBV27	TRBD1	.	TGTGCCAGCAGTTGGGGGGACAGTTTCACTGAAGCTTTCTTT	CASSWGDSFTEAFF
TRBJ2-3	TRBV5-3	.	.	TGTGCCAGAAGCTTGAGATTATCCTTT	CARSLRLSF
TRBJ1-1	TRBV5-6	TRBD1	.	TGTGCCAGCAGCTTTACCCACGGGACAGGGGTCCGAACTGAAGCTTTCTTT	CASSFTHGTGVRTEAFF
TRBJ1-2	TRBV4-1	.	.	TGCGCCAGCAGCCAAGAGCCCGGGACTGGGGATGGCTACACCTTC	CASSQEPGTGDGYTF
TRBJ1-1	TRBV15	.	few	TGTGCCACCGAAACCCGCGGGAGAGCTGAAGCTTTCTTT	CATETRGRAEAFF